This T cell receptor (beta chain) stems from a study of long-term antiretroviral therapy in people with HIV. Findings and caveats of the study: Diversity remained lower than transplant donor controls, even though it increased after ART. Dominating the repertoire at all time points were the clones that expanded before ART.

The CDR3 totals 13 residues. The V end lost 0 bases, the J end lost 4 bases, and 7 bases lay between the germline ends. Looked up from germline, CDR1 is LNHDA and CDR2 is SQIVND (reference sequence). Survey-level resolution applied to immunoSEQ assay v3.0. Generated by immunoSEQ multiplex PCR, the TCRdb table keeps only in-frame clones and is missing some. The sample consists of approximately 22,000 clones, roughly 84% of them appearing once. Note on this clone: Its antigen is not known.

This sample comprised unsorted PBMCs, obtained 1.9 years after starting antiretroviral therapy. The receptor was derived from a woman in her 50s with HIV. The J gene is TRBJ2-7, the V gene TRBV19; tentatively, D is TRBD2 (6 bases). The CDR3 here is CASSIEGGYEQYF. The DNA for the CDR3 is TGTGCCAGTAGTATAGAGGGGGGTTACGAGCAGTACTTC.